This entry describes one TCR beta chain. Its antigen is not known. The sample originates from a study of cytomegalovirus exposure and HLA in healthy donors. PCR primers comprised 60 Vbeta and 13 Jbeta primers. The authors' processing: There were around 80 million unique TCR beta chains by a later count, and about 12 million of them were shared. Profiling relied on immunoSEQ multiplex PCR, and the TCRdb table lists in-frame clones only, not all of them. V and J calls and clone size are as listed in that table; D and trimming were resolved from the DNA. The sample data list 100,000 to 150,000 clones. V gave up 7 bases and J gave up 2 bases, with 14 bases separating them. Germline V gene sequence: CDR1 ENHRY, CDR2 SYGVKD. This CDR3 contains 14 residues. Study-wide results and limits: It was assumed in the presence/absence analyses that sequencing depth was roughly uniform across donors. There was a cluster of highly shared sequence variants that was likely a sequencing artifact. As a later analysis revealed, the rate of TCR association differed by HLA locus, with DRB1 most and HLA-C fewest.

The chain uses TRBV10-3 and TRBJ2-5, with D maybe TRBD2 (5 bases). This receptor was identified in a woman aged 40 to 55 in good health and CMV-seronegative. The sample taken for sequencing was PBMCs. Here the CDR3 reads CAINPTREQETQYF. The CDR3 region has the DNA TGTGCCATCAACCCAACTAGGGAGCAAGAGACCCAGTACTTC.